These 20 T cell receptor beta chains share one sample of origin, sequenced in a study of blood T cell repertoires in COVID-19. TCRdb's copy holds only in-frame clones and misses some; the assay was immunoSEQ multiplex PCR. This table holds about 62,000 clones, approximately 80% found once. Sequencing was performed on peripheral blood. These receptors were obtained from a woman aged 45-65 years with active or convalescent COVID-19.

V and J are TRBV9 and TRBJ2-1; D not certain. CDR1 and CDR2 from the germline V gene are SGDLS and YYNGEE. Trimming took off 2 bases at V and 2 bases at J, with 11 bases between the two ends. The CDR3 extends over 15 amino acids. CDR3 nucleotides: TGTGCCAGCAGCGTGATTGGCGGCGCCTACAATGAGCAGTTCTTC. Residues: CASSVIGGAYNEQFF.

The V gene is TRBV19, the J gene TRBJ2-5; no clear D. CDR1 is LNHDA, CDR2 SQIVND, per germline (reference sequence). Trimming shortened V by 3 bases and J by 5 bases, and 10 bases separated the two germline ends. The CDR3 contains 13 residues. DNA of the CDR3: TGTGCCAGTAGTATCAGAGTGAGGGAGACCCAGTACTTC. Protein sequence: CASSIRVRETQYF.

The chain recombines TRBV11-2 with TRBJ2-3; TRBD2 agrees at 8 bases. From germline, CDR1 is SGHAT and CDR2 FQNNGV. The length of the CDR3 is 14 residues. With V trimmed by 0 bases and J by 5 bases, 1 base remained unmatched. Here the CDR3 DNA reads TGTGCCAGCAGCTTAGATCTAGCGGGAGATACGCAGTATTTT. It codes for CASSLDLAGDTQYF.

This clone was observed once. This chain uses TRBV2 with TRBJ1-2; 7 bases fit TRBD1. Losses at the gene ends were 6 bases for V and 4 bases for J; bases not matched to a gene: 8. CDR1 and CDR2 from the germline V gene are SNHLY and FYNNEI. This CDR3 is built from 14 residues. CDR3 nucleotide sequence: TGTGCCAGCAGGGGCGACAGGGCCTTCTATGGCTACACCTTC. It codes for CASRGDRAFYGYTF.

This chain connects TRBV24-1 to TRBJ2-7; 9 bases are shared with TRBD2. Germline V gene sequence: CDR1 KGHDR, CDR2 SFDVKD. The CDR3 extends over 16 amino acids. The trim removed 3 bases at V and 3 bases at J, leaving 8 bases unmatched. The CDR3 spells CATSDPKRAGGYEQYF. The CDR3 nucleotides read TGTGCCACCAGTGATCCCAAGAGAGCGGGAGGCTACGAGCAGTACTTC.

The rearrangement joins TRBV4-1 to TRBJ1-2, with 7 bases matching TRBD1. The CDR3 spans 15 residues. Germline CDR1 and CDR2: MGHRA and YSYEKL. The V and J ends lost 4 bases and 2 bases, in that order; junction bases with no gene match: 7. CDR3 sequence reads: CASSRDREANYGYTF. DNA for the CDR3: TGCGCCAGCAGCCGTGACAGGGAGGCAAACTATGGCTACACCTTC.

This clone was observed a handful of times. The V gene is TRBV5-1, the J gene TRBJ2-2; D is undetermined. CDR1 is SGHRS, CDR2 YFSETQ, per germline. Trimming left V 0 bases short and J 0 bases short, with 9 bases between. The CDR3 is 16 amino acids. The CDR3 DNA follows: TGCGCCAGCAGCTTGGTTGGGCCCCCGAACACCGGGGAGCTGTTTTTT. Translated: CASSLVGPPNTGELFF.

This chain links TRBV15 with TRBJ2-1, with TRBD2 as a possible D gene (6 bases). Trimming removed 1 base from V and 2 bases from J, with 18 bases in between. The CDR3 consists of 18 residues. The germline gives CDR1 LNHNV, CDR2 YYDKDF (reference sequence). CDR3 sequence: CATSRGLSGAGPYNEQFF. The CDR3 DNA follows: TGTGCCACCAGCAGAGGGCTAAGTGGGGCGGGACCCTACAATGAGCAGTTCTTC.

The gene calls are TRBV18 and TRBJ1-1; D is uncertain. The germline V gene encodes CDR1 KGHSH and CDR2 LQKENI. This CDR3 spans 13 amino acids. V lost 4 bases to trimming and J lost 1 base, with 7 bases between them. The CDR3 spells CASSQTQNTEAFF. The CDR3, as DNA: TGTGCCAGCTCACAAACTCAGAACACTGAAGCTTTCTTT.

As DNA, the CDR3 is TGTGCCTTTACCCTCTCGGAGTTAGGTGAAGCTTTCTTT. Translation gives CAFTLSELGEAFF. The chain is built from TRBV30 and TRBJ1-1, with D uncertain. The germline V gene has CDR1 GTSNPN and CDR2 SVGIG (reference sequence). This CDR3 comprises 13 residues. V lost 7 bases, J lost 7 bases, and 19 bases lay in between.

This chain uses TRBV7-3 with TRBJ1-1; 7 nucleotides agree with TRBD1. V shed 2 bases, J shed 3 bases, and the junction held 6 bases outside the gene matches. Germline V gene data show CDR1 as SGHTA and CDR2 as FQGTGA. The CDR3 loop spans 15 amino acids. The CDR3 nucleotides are TGTGCCAGCAGCTTATTAGGGGGCGAGTACACTGAAGCTTTCTTT. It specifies CASSLLGGEYTEAFF.

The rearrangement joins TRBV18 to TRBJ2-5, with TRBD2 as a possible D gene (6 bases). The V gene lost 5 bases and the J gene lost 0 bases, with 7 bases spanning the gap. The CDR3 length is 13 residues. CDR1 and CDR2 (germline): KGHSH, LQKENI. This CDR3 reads CASSGGNQETQYF. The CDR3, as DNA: TGTGCCAGCTCAGGGGGGAACCAAGAGACCCAGTACTTC.

The CDR3 loop is CATLGGGNSPLHF. The CDR3 nucleotides read TGTGCCACCCTCGGCGGGGGCAATTCACCCCTCCACTTT. The rearrangement uses TRBV10-3 and TRBJ1-6; a weak D match, TRBD1 (6 bases). The CDR3 runs to 13 residues. Trimming removed 10 bases at V and 7 bases at J, with 14 bases between. Germline V gene data show CDR1 as ENHRY and CDR2 as SYGVKD.

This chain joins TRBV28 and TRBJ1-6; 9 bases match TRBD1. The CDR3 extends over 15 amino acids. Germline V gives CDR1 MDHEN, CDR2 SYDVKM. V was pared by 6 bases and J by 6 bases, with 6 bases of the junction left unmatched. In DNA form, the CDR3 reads TGTGCCAGCAGCTCACAGGGGGCAATTAATTCACCCCTCCACTTT. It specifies CASSSQGAINSPLHF.

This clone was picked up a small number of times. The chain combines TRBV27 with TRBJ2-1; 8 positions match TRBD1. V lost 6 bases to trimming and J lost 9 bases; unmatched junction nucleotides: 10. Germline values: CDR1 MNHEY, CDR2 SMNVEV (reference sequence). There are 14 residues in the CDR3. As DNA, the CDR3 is TGTGCCAGCAGCCTAACCGTACAGGGGGGTGAGCAGTTCTTC. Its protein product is CASSLTVQGGEQFF.

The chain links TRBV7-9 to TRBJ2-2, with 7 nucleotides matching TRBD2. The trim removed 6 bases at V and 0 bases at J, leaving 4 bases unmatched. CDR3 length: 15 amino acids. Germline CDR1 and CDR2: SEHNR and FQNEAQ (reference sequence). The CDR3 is CASSWDYPNTGELFF. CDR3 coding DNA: TGTGCCAGCAGTTGGGACTACCCGAACACCGGGGAGCTGTTTTTT.

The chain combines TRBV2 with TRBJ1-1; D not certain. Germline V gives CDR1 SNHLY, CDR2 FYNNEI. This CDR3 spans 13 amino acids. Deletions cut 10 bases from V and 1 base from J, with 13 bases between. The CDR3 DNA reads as TGTGCCACCACCGGAGGTGAGAACACTGAAGCTTTCTTT. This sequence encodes CATTGGENTEAFF.

The CDR3 nucleotides read TGTGCCAGCTCACCACGTATGGACTCTGTTGGAGAGCAGTACTTC. As protein: CASSPRMDSVGEQYF. The V call is TRBV18, the J call TRBJ2-7; weak D call: TRBD2 (5 bases). V lost 1 base and J 7 bases, leaving 17 bases between the germline ends. In germline, CDR1 is KGHSH, CDR2 LQKENI. The CDR3 consists of 15 residues.

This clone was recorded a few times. CDR3 region: CASRGGTGGLGAFF. The DNA for the CDR3 is TGTGCCAGCCGGGGTGGGACAGGGGGTTTGGGAGCTTTCTTT. V is TRBV6-6 and J is TRBJ1-1; 11 bases match TRBD1. The CDR3 runs to 14 residues. V shed 8 bases, J shed 10 bases, and the junction held 12 bases outside the gene matches. Germline V gene lookup returns CDR1 MNHNY and CDR2 SVGAGI (reference sequence).

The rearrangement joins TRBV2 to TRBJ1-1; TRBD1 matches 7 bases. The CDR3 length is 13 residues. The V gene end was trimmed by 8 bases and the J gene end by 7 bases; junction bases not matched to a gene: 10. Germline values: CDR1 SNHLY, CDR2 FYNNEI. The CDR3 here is CASLQGSPREAFF. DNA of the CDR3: TGTGCCAGCTTACAGGGGTCTCCCCGTGAAGCTTTCTTT.